This T cell receptor (beta chain) was captured by sequencing in a study of blood T cells in healthy people across ages. V gave up 0 bases and J gave up 5 bases; unmatched junction bases: 8. Germline V gene lookup returns CDR1 DFQATT and CDR2 SNEGSKA (reference sequence). The CDR3 runs to 15 residues. Donors were healthy Caucasian individuals from Russia aged roughly 6 to 90. PBMCs were isolated at a quantity of at least 7 million per sample. This clonotype has just a few counts. The use of a sample-barcoded 5' primer and a J-beta primer mix characterized a second PCR of roughly 6 to 12 cycles. A tag from a template-switch adaptor with 12 random nucleotides marked each cDNA molecule. There were at least 3 million CDR3-containing paired-end reads obtained from each sample. MiXCR, run by TCRdb on the 5' RACE reads, gives a single entry per CDR3 protein. The table includes approximately 800,000 distinct CDR3 sequences, about 55% detected once.

The sequenced material came from blood. This TCR derives from a man aged 80 or over in good health. The chain has TRBV20-1 and TRBJ2-5; 8 bases map to TRBD2. Here the CDR3 DNA reads TGCAGTGCTAGAGAGTCGGCGGGGGGTCGGGAGACCCAGTACTTC. This codes for CSARESAGGRETQYF.